Following are 14 T cell receptor beta chains from one sample sequenced in a study of T cells in Graves' hyperthyroidism and ophthalmopathy. Amplification of TCR beta CDR3 regions was performed using RNA transcripts as template. The TCR CDR3 first-round RT-PCR relied on the HTBI primer set. TCRdb re-derived calls from the multiplex PCR reads in MiXCR, one entry per CDR3 protein. This table holds approximately 300,000 distinct CDR3 sequences, roughly a fifth found once. The sequenced material came from blood. All receptors derive from a man aged 50 or older with Graves' ophthalmopathy.

J is TRBJ1-2 and V is TRBV6-1, with a possible D match to TRBD1 (6 bases). V lost 11 bases and J lost 3, with 16 bases in between. This CDR3 contains 13 residues. Germline CDR1 and CDR2: MNHNS and SASEGT. CDR3 residues: CASRQAADYGYTF. CDR3 DNA: TGTGCCTCTAGACAGGCAGCGGACTATGGCTACACCTTC.

A word on this clonotype: Being one base from a much bigger clone, this may be a read error. The chain employs TRBV7-2 and TRBJ2-3, with 10 bases lining up with TRBD2. The V gene end was trimmed by 7 bases and the J gene end by 8 bases; junction bases not matched to a gene: 15. CDR3 length: 16 residues. Germline values: CDR1 SGHTA, CDR2 FQGNSA. This CDR3 reads CASTLEASGSWVTQYF. The CDR3 nucleotides read TGTGCCAGCACCCTCGAAGCTAGCGGGAGTTGGGTTACGCAGTATTTT.

This clonotype has at least ten counts. This chain joins TRBV12-3 or TRBV12-4 and TRBJ2-3; D is unclear. The CDR3 loop spans 12 amino acids. The V gene lost 7 bases and the J gene lost 2 bases, with 7 bases spanning the gap. CDR3 coding DNA: TGTGCCAGCATGGGGTTCACAGATACGCAGTATTTT. Translation gives CASMGFTDTQYF.

The chain has TRBV2 and TRBJ2-7; 12 bases line up with TRBD2. V lost 4 bases and J lost 7; bases outside the gene matches: 11. This CDR3 has 16 residues. The V gene's germline CDR1 is SNHLY and CDR2 FYNNEI. In DNA form, the CDR3 reads TGTGCCAGCAGTGCTCCTAGACTAGCGGGAGAGGGTGAGCAGTACTTC. It is translated as CASSAPRLAGEGEQYF.

This clonotype was counted at least ten times. V and J are TRBV2 and TRBJ2-5; the match to TRBD2 covers 8 bases. V gave up 1 base and J gave up 5 bases; unmatched junction bases: 3. The CDR3 is 14 residues long. Per germline, CDR1 SNHLY and CDR2 FYNNEI. The chain's CDR3 is CASSEGLAMETQYF. CDR3 DNA sequence: TGTGCCAGCAGTGAAGGACTAGCGATGGAGACCCAGTACTTC.

The chain is built from TRBV7-3 and TRBJ2-2, with 7 positions matching TRBD2. The CDR3 loop spans 15 amino acids. Germline CDR1 is SGHTA and CDR2 is FQGTGA. The trim removed 2 bases at V and 4 bases at J, leaving 4 bases unmatched. The CDR3 sequence is CASSLSGGSTGELFF. CDR3 nucleotide sequence: TGTGCCAGCAGCTTATCGGGGGGTAGCACCGGGGAGCTGTTTTTT.

The CDR3 spells CASKRGVWETQYF. In DNA form, the CDR3 reads TGTGCCAGCAAACGAGGAGTTTGGGAGACCCAGTACTTC. The rearrangement links TRBV6-1 to TRBJ2-5; D not resolved. The ends were cut back, 7 bases at V and 5 bases at J, with 14 bases in the middle. Germline assignment: CDR1 MNHNS and CDR2 SASEGT. The CDR3 totals 13 residues.

This clonotype was seen ten or more times. This chain uses TRBV5-1 with TRBJ2-1, with 15 positions matching TRBD2. V was clipped by 3 bases and J by 2 bases; unmatched bases: 6. Germline CDR1 SGHRS, CDR2 YFSETQ. CDR3 length equals 18 residues. CDR3 sequence: CASSSGLAGGAAYNEQFF. The CDR3 DNA sequence: TGCGCCAGCAGCTCGGGACTAGCGGGAGGTGCCGCCTACAATGAGCAGTTCTTC. Full variable domain (rest looked up from reference TRBV5-1 and TRBJ2-1): KAGVTQTPRYLIKTRGQQVTLSCSPISGHRSVSWYQQTPGQGLQFLFEYFSETQRNKGNFPGRFSGRQFSNSRSEMNVSTLELGDSALYLCASSSGLAGGAAYNEQFFGPGTRLTVL.

This chain connects TRBV19 to TRBJ2-2; no clear D. The CDR3 extends over 15 amino acids. Trimming removed 0 bases at V and 3 bases at J, with 8 bases between. The germline gives CDR1 LNHDA, CDR2 SQIVND (reference sequence). The CDR3 DNA reads TGTGCCAGTAGTATAGACAGTTGGGACACCGGGGAGCTGTTTTTT. It is translated as CASSIDSWDTGELFF.

The chain uses TRBV6-2 or TRBV6-3 and TRBJ2-1, with TRBD2 matching over 8 bases. Per germline, CDR1 MNHEY and CDR2 SVGEGT. Unmatched junction bases numbered 3, after V lost 7 bases and J lost 7 bases. The CDR3 is made up of 12 amino acids. The CDR3 reads CASKERENEQFF. CDR3 DNA sequence: TGTGCCAGCAAGGAGCGGGAGAATGAGCAGTTCTTC.

The sample holds many counts of this clonotype. The chain uses TRBV3-1 and TRBJ1-1, with D perhaps TRBD1 (5 bases). This CDR3 has 15 residues. Per germline, CDR1 LGHDT and CDR2 YNNKEL (reference sequence). The V end was cut by 3 bases, the J end by 4 bases, with 15 bases between. The CDR3 spells CASSQNRISGTEAFF. The CDR3 DNA follows: TGTGCCAGCAGCCAGAACAGGATAAGTGGCACTGAAGCTTTCTTT.

This clonotype was detected only a few times. The rearrangement uses TRBV24-1 and TRBJ2-6; D not resolved. The V and J ends lost 2 bases and 5 bases respectively, with 0 bases between them. Germline V CDR1 and CDR2: KGHDR, SFDVKD. The CDR3 extends over 12 amino acids. The CDR3, as DNA: TGTGCCACCAGTGATTGGGCCAACGTCCTGACTTTC. This translates into CATSDWANVLTF.

The V call is TRBV10-3, the J call TRBJ2-7; either TRBD1 or TRBD2 may supply D (5 bases each). In germline, CDR1 is ENHRY, CDR2 SYGVKD. The CDR3 consists of 12 residues. V lost 9 bases and J 2 bases, leaving 11 bases between the germline ends. CDR3 region: CAISGTPYEQYF. The CDR3, as DNA: TGTGCCATTTCCGGGACCCCCTACGAGCAGTACTTC.

There are many counts of this clonotype. This sequence joins TRBV18 and TRBJ2-5, with D tentatively TRBD1 or TRBD2 (6 bases each). Trimming stripped 3 bases from V and 2 bases from J, with 10 bases between. Germline V lookup: CDR1 KGHSH, CDR2 LQKENI. This CDR3 region has 14 residues. The CDR3 is CASSPTGAQETQYF. CDR3 nucleotides: TGTGCCAGCTCACCGACGGGGGCGCAAGAGACCCAGTACTTC. The variable domain in full, completed from reference TRBV18 and TRBJ2-5, reads NAGVMQNPRHLVRRRGQEARLRCSPMKGHSHVYWYRQLPEEGLKFMVYLQKENIIDESGMPKERFSAEFPKEGPSILRIQQVVRGDSAAYFCASSPTGAQETQYFGPGTRLLVL.